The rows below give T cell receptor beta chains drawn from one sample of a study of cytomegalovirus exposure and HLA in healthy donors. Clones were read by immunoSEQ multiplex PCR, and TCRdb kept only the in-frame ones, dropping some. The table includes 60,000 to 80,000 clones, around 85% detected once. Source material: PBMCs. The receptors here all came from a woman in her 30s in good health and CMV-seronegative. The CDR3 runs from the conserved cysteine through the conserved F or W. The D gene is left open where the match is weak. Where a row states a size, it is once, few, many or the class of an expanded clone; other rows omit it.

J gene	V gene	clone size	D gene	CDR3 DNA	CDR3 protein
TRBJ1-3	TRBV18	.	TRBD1	TGTGCCAGCTCCCAGGGGGACCCTGGAAACACCATATATTTT	CASSQGDPGNTIYF
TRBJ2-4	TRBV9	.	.	TGTGCCAGCAGCGGTGCCCCGGGGGAAGAAAACATTCAGTACTTC	CASSGAPGEENIQYF
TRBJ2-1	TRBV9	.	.	TGTGCCAGCAGCGGACGACTTCTCAATGAGCAGTTCTTC	CASSGRLLNEQFF
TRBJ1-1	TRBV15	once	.	TGTGCCGTGGGAGAAGAAGCTTTCTTT	CAVGEEAFF
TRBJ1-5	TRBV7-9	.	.	TGTGCCAGCAGCTTAGGAAGGACCAGGGAGGGCAATCAGCCCCAGCATTTT	CASSLGRTREGNQPQHF
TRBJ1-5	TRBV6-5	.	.	TGTGCCAGCAGACCGACAGTTAGCAATCAGCCCCAGCATTTT	CASRPTVSNQPQHF
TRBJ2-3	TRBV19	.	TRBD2	TGTGCCAGTAGTAGAGGGGACAGGGGTTTCGGACTAGCGGGAGGTGCTAGCACAGATACGCAGTATTTT	CASSRGDRGFGLAGGASTDTQYF
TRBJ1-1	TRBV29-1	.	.	TGCAGCGTTCTTGGGCTGGGAGGGAAAAACACTGAAGCTTTCTTT	CSVLGLGGKNTEAFF
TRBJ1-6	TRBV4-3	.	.	TGCGCCAGCAGCCAAGAAGCGCCTTCACCCCTCCACTTT	CASSQEAPSPLHF
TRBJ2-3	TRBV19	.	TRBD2	TGTGCCAGTAGTTGGACTAGCGGCACAGATACGCAGTATTTT	CASSWTSGTDTQYF
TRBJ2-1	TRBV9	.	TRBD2	TGTGCCAGCAGCGTAGGCCGTGGAGCGGGGGGGCTGAATGAGCAGTTCTTC	CASSVGRGAGGLNEQFF
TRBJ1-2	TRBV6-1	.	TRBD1	TGTGCCAGCAGTGCCAGGACAGGCCTCACTGGGTATGGCTACACCTTC	CASSARTGLTGYGYTF
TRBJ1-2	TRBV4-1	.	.	TGCGCCAGCAGCCAAGATTTTGCAGGGTCAAACTATGGCTACACCTTC	CASSQDFAGSNYGYTF
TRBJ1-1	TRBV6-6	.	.	TGTGCCAGCAGTATCTCAGGGAACACTGAAGCTTTCTTT	CASSISGNTEAFF
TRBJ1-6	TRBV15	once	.	TGTGCCACCAGCTCGCGACGGGAGAATTCACCCCTCCACTTT	CATSSRRENSPLHF
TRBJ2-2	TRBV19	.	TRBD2	TGTGCCAGTAGTATCAGCCTAGCGGCCCCCGGTACCGGGGAGCTGTTTTTT	CASSISLAAPGTGELFF
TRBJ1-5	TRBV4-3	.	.	TGCGCCAGCAGCCAAGATCGTATAGGGAGTCAGCCCCAGCATTTT	CASSQDRIGSQPQHF
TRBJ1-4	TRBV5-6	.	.	TGTGCCAGCAGCTCCCCGAGCAGTTCAGGTGAAAAACTGTTTTTT	CASSSPSSSGEKLFF
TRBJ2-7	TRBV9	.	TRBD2	TGTGCCAGCAGCCCGGGTACTAGCGGGGGCCCCAGCTCCTACGAGCAGTACTTC	CASSPGTSGGPSSYEQYF
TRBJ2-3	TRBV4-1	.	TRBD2	TGCGCCAGCAGCCAAGAAGCAGCGGGAGGTACAGATACGCAGTATTTT	CASSQEAAGGTDTQYF
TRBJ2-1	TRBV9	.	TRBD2	TGTGCCAGCAGCTCTAGCGGGCGCTCCTACAATGAGCAGTTCTTC	CASSSSGRSYNEQFF
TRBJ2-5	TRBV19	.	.	TGTGCCAGTAGTACCTCTGGAGGGAGGACGGAGACCCAGTACTTC	CASSTSGGRTETQYF
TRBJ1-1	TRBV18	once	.	TGTGCCAGCTCACCAGAACAGGGAACTGAAGCTTTCTTT	CASSPEQGTEAFF
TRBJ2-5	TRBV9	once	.	TGTGCCAGCAGCCCCCGGGGGACTGCTAGTTTTTTGGGAGAGACCCAGTACTTC	CASSPRGTASFLGETQYF
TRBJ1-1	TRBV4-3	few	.	TGCGCCAGCAGCCAAGCGAAAGGGGGCACTGAAGCTTTCTTT	CASSQAKGGTEAFF
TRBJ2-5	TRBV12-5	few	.	TGTGCTAGTGCTAGTGGGGCGCGGGAGACCCAGTACTTC	CASASGARETQYF
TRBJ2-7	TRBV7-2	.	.	TGTGCCAGCAGCTTAGAGGAGGGCTACGAGCAGTACTTC	CASSLEEGYEQYF
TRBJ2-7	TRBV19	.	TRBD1	TGTGCCACTGCCGGGACAGACTCCTACGAGCAGTACTTC	CATAGTDSYEQYF
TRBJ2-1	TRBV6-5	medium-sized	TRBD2	TGTGCCAGCAGTTACTCGAGCGGGGAGGCCTACAATGAGCAGTTCTTC	CASSYSSGEAYNEQFF
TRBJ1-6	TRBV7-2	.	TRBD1	TGTGCCAGCAGCCCGGACAGGGCTTATCATTCACCCCTCCACTTT	CASSPDRAYHSPLHF
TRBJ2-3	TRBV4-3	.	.	TGCGCCAGCAGCCAACTCGCGGGGAGCACAGATACGCAGTATTTT	CASSQLAGSTDTQYF
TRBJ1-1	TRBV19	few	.	TGTGCCAGTAGTATTGGGCCTCAGGCCTTCCCAATGAACACTGAAGCTTTCTTT	CASSIGPQAFPMNTEAFF
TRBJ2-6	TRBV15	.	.	TGTGCCACCAGCAGAGATCAAGGGAGCGGGGCCAACGTCCTGACTTTC	CATSRDQGSGANVLTF
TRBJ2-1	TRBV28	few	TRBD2	TGTGCCAGCAGTTCCTCCGGGACTAGCTCCCCCAATGAGCAGTTCTTC	CASSSSGTSSPNEQFF
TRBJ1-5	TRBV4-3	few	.	TGCGCCAGCAGCCAAGGACTGAAGGGGCCCTATCAGCCCCAGCATTTT	CASSQGLKGPYQPQHF
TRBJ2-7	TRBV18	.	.	TGTGCCAGCTCGCTTGACAGTTACGAGCAGTACTTC	CASSLDSYEQYF
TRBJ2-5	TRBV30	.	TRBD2	TGTGCCTCCGACGGGGGGGGCCAAGAGACCCAGTACTTC	CASDGGGQETQYF
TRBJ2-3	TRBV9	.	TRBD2	TGTGCCAGCAGCACGACTAGCGGGGGGATTCCAGATACGCAGTATTTT	CASSTTSGGIPDTQYF
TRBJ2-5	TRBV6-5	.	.	TGTGCCAGCAGTTACTCCGGAGGGGCTGGGGAGACCCAGTACTTC	CASSYSGGAGETQYF
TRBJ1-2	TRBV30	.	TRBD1	TGTGCCTGGAGTGAAGGACAGGGGAACTATGGCTACACCTTC	CAWSEGQGNYGYTF
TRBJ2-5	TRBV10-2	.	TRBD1	TGCGCCAGCAACACAGGGGGAGAGACCCAGTACTTC	CASNTGGETQYF
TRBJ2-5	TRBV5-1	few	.	TGCGCCAGCAGCCCTGGAGGCAGGGGCGGAAAAGAGACCCAGTACTTC	CASSPGGRGGKETQYF
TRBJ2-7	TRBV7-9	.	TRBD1	TGTGCCAGCAGCTGGGGGACGGGACAGGGCTTCTACGAGCAGTACTTC	CASSWGTGQGFYEQYF
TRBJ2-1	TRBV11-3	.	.	TGTGCCAGCAGCCCTGCTGAGGTAAACCCGGAATTTTACAATGAGCAGTTCTTC	CASSPAEVNPEFYNEQFF
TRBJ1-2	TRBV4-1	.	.	TGCGCCAGCAGCCAAGTCGGGTGGTACGGAGGGACCTTCTATGGCTACACCTTC	CASSQVGWYGGTFYGYTF
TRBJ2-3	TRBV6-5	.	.	TGTGCCAGCAAGATTCGAGGGAGCACAGATACGCAGTATTTT	CASKIRGSTDTQYF